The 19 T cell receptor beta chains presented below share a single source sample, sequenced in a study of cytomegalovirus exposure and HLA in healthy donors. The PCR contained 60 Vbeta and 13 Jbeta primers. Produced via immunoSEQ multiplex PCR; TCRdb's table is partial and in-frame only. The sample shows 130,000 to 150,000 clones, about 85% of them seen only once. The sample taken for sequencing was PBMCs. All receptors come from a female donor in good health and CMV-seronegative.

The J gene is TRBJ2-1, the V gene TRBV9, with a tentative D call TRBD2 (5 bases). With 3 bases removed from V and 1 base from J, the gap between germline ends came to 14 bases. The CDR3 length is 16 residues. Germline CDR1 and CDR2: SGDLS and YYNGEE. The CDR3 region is CASSGGIVLSYNEQFF. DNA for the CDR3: TGTGCCAGCAGCGGAGGGATTGTCCTATCCTACAATGAGCAGTTCTTC. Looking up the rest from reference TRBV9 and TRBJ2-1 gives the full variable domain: DSGVTQTPKHLITATGQRVTLRCSPRSGDLSVYWYQQSLDQGLQFLIQYYNGEERAKGNILERFSAQQFPDLHSELNLSSLELGDSALYFCASSGGIVLSYNEQFFGPGTRLTVL.

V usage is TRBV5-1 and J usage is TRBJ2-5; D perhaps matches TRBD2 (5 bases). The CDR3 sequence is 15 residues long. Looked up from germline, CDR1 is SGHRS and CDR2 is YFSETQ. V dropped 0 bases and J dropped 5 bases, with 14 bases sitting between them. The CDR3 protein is CASSLVQLDWETQYF. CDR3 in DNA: TGCGCCAGCAGCTTGGTTCAACTAGACTGGGAGACCCAGTACTTC. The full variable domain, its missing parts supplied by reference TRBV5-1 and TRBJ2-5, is KAGVTQTPRYLIKTRGQQVTLSCSPISGHRSVSWYQQTPGQGLQFLFEYFSETQRNKGNFPGRFSGRQFSNSRSEMNVSTLELGDSALYLCASSLVQLDWETQYFGPGTRLLVL.

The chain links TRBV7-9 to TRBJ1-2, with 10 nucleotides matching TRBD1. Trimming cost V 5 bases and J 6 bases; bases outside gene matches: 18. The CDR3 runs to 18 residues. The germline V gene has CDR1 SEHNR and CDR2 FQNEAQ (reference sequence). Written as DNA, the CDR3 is TGTGCCAGCAGCCCGAGTACAAGCCTTCCCGGGACAGGGGATGGCTACACCTTC. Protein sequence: CASSPSTSLPGTGDGYTF.

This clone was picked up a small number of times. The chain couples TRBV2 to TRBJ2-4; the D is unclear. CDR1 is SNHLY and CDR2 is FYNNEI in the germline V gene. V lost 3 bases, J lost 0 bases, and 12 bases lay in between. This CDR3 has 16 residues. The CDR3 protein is CASSESSLLAKNIQYF. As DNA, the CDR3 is TGTGCCAGCAGTGAGAGTAGTCTGTTAGCCAAAAACATTCAGTACTTC.

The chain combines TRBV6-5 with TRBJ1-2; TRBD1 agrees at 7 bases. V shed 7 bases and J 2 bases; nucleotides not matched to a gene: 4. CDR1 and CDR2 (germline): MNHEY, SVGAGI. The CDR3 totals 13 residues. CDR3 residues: CASKLGQNYGYTF. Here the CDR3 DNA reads TGTGCCAGCAAGCTGGGACAGAACTATGGCTACACCTTC.

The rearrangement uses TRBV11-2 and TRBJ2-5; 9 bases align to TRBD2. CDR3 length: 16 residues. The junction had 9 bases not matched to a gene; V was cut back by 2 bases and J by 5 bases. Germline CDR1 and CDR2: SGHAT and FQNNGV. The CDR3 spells CASSLWGGRAVETQYF. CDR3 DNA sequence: TGTGCCAGCAGCTTATGGGGCGGGAGGGCCGTGGAGACCCAGTACTTC.

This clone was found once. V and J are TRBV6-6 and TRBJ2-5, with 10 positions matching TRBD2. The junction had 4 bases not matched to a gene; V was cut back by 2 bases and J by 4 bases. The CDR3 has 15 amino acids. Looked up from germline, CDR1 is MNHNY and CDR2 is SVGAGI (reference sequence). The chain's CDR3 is CASSYLAGARETQYF. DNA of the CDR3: TGTGCCAGCAGTTACCTAGCGGGAGCCCGAGAGACCCAGTACTTC.

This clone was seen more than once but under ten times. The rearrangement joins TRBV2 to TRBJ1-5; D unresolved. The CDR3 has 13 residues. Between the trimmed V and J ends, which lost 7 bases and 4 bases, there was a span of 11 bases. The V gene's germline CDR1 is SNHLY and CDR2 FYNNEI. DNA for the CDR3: TGTGCCAGCACGGAGGAGCGTAATCAGCCCCAGCATTTT. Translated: CASTEERNQPQHF.

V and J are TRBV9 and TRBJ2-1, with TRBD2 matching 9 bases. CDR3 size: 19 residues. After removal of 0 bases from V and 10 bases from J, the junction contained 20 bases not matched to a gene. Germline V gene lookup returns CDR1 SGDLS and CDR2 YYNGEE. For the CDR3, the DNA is TGTGCCAGCAGCGTAGAGTCGAGGGTGGGACTAGCAACTCCCGGAGAGCAGTTCTTC. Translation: CASSVESRVGLATPGEQFF. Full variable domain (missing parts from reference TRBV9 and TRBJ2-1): DSGVTQTPKHLITATGQRVTLRCSPRSGDLSVYWYQQSLDQGLQFLIQYYNGEERAKGNILERFSAQQFPDLHSELNLSSLELGDSALYFCASSVESRVGLATPGEQFFGPGTRLTVL.

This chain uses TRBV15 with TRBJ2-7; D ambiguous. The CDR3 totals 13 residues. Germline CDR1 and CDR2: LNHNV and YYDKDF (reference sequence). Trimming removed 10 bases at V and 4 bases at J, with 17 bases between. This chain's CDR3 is CAKPGSSLYEQYF. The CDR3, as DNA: TGTGCCAAACCCGGGTCCTCCCTATACGAGCAGTACTTC. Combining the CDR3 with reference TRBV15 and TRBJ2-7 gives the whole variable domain DAMVIQNPRYQVTQFGKPVTLSCSQTLNHNVMYWYQQKSSQAPKLLFHYYDKDFNNEADTPDNFQSRRPNTSFCFLDIRSPGLGDTAMYLCAKPGSSLYEQYFGPGTRLTVT.

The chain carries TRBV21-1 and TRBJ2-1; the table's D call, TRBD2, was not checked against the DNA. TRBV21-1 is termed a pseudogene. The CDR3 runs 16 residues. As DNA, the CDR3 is TGTGCCAGCAGCTTGAGGGGCGGGAGCTCCTACAATGAGCAGTTCTTC. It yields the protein CASSLRGGSSYNEQFF.

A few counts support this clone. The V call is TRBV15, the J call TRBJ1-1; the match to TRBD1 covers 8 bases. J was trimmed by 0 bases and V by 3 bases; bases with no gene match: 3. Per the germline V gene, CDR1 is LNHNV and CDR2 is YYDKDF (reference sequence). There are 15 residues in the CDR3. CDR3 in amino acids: CATSRPGGLNTEAFF. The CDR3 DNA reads TGTGCCACCAGCAGGCCAGGGGGCTTGAACACTGAAGCTTTCTTT.

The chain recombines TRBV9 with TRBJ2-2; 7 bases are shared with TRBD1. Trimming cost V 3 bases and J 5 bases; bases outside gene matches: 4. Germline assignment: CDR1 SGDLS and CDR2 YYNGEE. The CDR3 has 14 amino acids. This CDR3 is CASSATQGTGELFF. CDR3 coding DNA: TGTGCCAGCAGCGCAACACAGGGGACCGGGGAGCTGTTTTTT.

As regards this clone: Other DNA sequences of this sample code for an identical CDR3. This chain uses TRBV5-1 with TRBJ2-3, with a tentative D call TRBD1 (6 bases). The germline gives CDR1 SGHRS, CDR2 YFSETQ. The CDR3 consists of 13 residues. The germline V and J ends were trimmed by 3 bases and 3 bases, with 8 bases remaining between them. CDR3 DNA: TGCGCCAGCAGCTCTCAGGGGACAGATACGCAGTATTTT. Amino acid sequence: CASSSQGTDTQYF.

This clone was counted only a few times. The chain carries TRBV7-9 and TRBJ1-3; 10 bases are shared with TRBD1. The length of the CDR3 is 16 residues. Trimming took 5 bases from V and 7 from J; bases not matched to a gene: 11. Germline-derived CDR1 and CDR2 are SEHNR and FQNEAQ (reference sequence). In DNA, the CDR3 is TGTGCCAGCAGCCCTGGGGACAGGGGCCTGTGGAACACCATATATTTT. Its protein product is CASSPGDRGLWNTIYF.

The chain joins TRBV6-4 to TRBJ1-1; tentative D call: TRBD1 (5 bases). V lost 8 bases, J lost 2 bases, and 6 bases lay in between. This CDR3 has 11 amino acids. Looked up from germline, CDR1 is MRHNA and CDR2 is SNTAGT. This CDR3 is CASQGNTEAFF. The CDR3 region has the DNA TGTGCCAGCCAGGGTAACACTGAAGCTTTCTTT.

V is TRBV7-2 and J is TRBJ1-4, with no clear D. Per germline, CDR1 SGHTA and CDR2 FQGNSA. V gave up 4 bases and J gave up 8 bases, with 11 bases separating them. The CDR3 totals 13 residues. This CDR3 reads CASSSRPGEKLFF. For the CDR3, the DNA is TGTGCCAGCAGCTCCCGCCCGGGGGAAAAACTGTTTTTT.

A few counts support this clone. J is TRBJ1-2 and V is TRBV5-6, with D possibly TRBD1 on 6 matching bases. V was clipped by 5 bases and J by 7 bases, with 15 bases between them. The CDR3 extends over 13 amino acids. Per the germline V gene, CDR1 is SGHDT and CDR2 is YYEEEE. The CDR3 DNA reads TGTGCCAGCAGTCCGGGCCAGGGGCGTGGCTACACCTTC. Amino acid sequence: CASSPGQGRGYTF. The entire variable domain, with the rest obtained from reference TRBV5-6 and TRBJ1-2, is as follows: DAGVTQSPTHLIKTRGQQVTLRCSPKSGHDTVSWYQQALGQGPQFIFQYYEEEERQRGNFPDRFSGHQFPNYSSELNVNALLLGDSALYLCASSPGQGRGYTFGSGTRLTVV.

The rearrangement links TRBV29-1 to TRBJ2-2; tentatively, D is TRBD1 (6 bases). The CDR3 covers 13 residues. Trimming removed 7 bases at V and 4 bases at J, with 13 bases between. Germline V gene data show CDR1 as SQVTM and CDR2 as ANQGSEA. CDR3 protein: CSAKGQSTGELFF. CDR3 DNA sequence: TGCAGCGCAAAAGGACAGAGCACCGGGGAGCTGTTTTTT.